This TCR beta chain was captured by sequencing in a study of OX40 agonist ivuxolimab in advanced cancers. General notes on the study: Ivuxolimab was a fully human IgG2 agonistic monoclonal antibody targeting the costimulatory receptor OX40 (CD134). Partial responses occurred in three dose-escalation patients, of whom one had hepatocellular carcinoma and two had cutaneous melanoma. Of the roughly 50 dose-escalation patients, hepatocellular carcinoma was present in roughly 19, melanoma in roughly 15, renal cell carcinoma in 9 and head and neck cancer in 9. Patients were allowed to have had prior anti-PD-1, anti-PD-L1 or anti-CTLA-4 therapy, and approximately 40% of the dose-escalation patients had previously received checkpoint inhibitors. In the dose-escalation cohort, approximately 83% of patients were male, and the mean age was around 65 years with a range of roughly 23 to 79. Intravenous ivuxolimab was administered to patients every 2 weeks at six dose levels: 0.01, 0.1, 0.3, 1.5, 3 and 10 mg/kg. Peripheral TCRbeta sequencing was intended to test whether TCR sequence diversity was altered and clonal T-cell expansion was caused by ivuxolimab. The monotherapy dose-escalation portion (N = 52 patients) of the phase I ivuxolimab trial is reported in the paper. Overall study outcomes, separate from this receptor: On average, CD8+ T cells showed more expanded clones than CD4+ T cells after ivuxolimab. The antigen specificity of the clonally expanded peripheral T cells was not determined. In the 0.1-3.0 mg/kg groups, partial responders had among the lowest normalized peripheral clonal expansion, particularly in CD8+ T cells. At doses of 0.1 to 3.0 mg/kg, clonal expansion of both CD4+ and CD8+ T cells in blood was seen between baseline and week 6. Low levels of normalized T-cell clonal expansion were also seen in some patients who did not respond.

Genomic DNA was extracted from sorted cells for sequencing of the TCRbeta CDR3 region. The immunoSEQ Assay was used for sequencing of TCRbeta CDR3 regions. In TCRdb, the immuneACCESS table is reduced to in-frame sequences with V and J assigned. These tables do not hold every clone; where another copy was compared, an unresolved V gene accounts for under half, and the others remain unexplained. Counted in this sample were around 20,000 clones; around three quarters of them appeared once. The top ten clones comprise about 16% of the sample. On this clone itself: Its antigen is still unknown. Per-base qualities were not stored, and no clone one base away is much larger.

V is shortened by 5 bases, J by 1 base, and the region joining them spans 14 bases. The CDR3 spans 15 residues, from the cysteine through the phenylalanine. CDR3 DNA is the only sequence kept; it has 45 bases, read in frame from the first base. CDR1 and CDR2 (SEHNR, FQNEAQ) derive from the germline V gene (reference sequence). Patients with autoimmune disease history or receiving systemic immunosuppression were excluded from the trial. In every dose cohort, peripheral blood was drawn for TCR sequencing at baseline, cycle 4 day 1, and cycle 7 day 1. Samples were obtained from an open-label, multicenter, first-in-human phase I dose-escalation trial of ivuxolimab. The trial enrolled adults with locally advanced or metastatic head and neck squamous cell, hepatocellular, melanoma or renal cell carcinoma. Before TCR sequencing, CD4+ T cells and CD8+ T cells from peripheral blood were sorted into separate populations.

This sequence originates from an adult with an advanced solid tumor such as melanoma, head and neck, liver or kidney cancer. The sequencing used CD4+ or CD8+ T cells sorted from blood, collected in a trial of the OX40 agonist ivuxolimab. The rearrangement joined TRBV7-9 to TRBJ2-5; a weak D assignment points to TRBD1 (6 bases agree). Here the CDR3 is given as CASSPALGAQETQYF. The nucleotide sequence reads TGTGCCAGCAGCCCCGCGCTGGGGGCCCAAGAGACCCAGTACTTC.